The 15 T cell receptor beta chains presented below share a single source sample, sequenced in a study of T cell responses to AZD1222 COVID-19 vaccine. Some clones are missing from TCRdb's copy, which holds only in-frame ones; the method was immunoSEQ multiplex PCR. The sample lists roughly 180,000 clones; 85% to 95% were seen once. Sequenced material: peripheral blood, taken 28 days after the second AZD1222 dose. Source of these receptors: an adult who received the AZD1222 COVID-19 vaccine.

The chain recombines TRBV4-1 with TRBJ2-1; D is possibly TRBD1 (6 bases). V was cut by 2 bases and J by 3 bases, with 20 bases left in between. The CDR3 has 18 amino acids. The germline V gene encodes CDR1 MGHRA and CDR2 YSYEKL. The CDR3 region has the DNA TGCGCCAGCAGCCAACCTGGACAGCGCGTCCTACACTACAATGAGCAGTTCTTC. This sequence encodes CASSQPGQRVLHYNEQFF.

The CDR3, as DNA: TGTGCCAGCAGTTACTCGGGGGGCGGGTCACCCCTCCACTTT. Residues: CASSYSGGGSPLHF. The chain links TRBV6-5 to TRBJ1-6; possible D gene TRBD1, 6 bases. The CDR3 totals 14 residues. V lost 0 bases and J lost 10, with 10 bases in between. The germline V gene encodes CDR1 MNHEY and CDR2 SVGAGI.

This clone was detected once. The rearrangement links TRBV24-1 to TRBJ1-5; 7 bases fit TRBD1. The trim removed 4 bases at V and 9 bases at J, leaving 17 bases unmatched. CDR1 is KGHDR, CDR2 SFDVKD, per germline. The CDR3 sequence is 17 residues long. CDR3 sequence: CATSDPRDSPDAWPQHF. The CDR3 region has the DNA TGTGCCACCAGTGACCCCCGGGACAGCCCCGATGCGTGGCCCCAGCATTTT.

This clone was observed a single time. V gene TRBV6-5 combines with J gene TRBJ2-6, with D unclear. The ends were cut back, 2 bases at V and 2 bases at J, with 10 bases in the middle. The germline CDR1 and CDR2 sequences are MNHEY and SVGAGI. CDR3 length: 16 amino acids. The CDR3 loop is CASSYDKTAGANVLTF. The CDR3 DNA sequence: TGTGCCAGCAGTTACGACAAGACGGCTGGGGCCAACGTCCTGACTTTC.

This clone is a singleton in its sample. The chain combines TRBV12-3 or TRBV12-4 with TRBJ2-2; no firm D call. The CDR3 totals 13 residues. Between the trimmed V and J ends, which lost 6 bases and 6 bases, there was a span of 11 bases. The CDR3 nucleotides are TGTGCCAGCAGACCCCCCAACGCCGGGGAGCTGTTTTTT. Encoded protein: CASRPPNAGELFF.

The chain uses TRBV28 and TRBJ2-1; TRBD2 matches at 16 bases. Germline V gene data show CDR1 as MDHEN and CDR2 as SYDVKM. V shed 6 bases, J shed 6 bases, and the junction held 14 bases outside the gene matches. The CDR3 contains 19 residues. DNA of the CDR3: TGTGCCAGCAGCTCTAATCTATTCGGGACTAGCGGGAGGGGCAATGAGCAGTTCTTC. It translates to CASSSNLFGTSGRGNEQFF.

This chain connects TRBV10-3 to TRBJ1-2, with D perhaps matching TRBD1 (6 bases). Trimming removed 0 bases from V and 7 bases from J, with 18 bases in between. The CDR3 consists of 16 residues. In germline, CDR1 is ENHRY, CDR2 SYGVKD. CDR3 loop: CAISESAGDWEIGYTF. CDR3 DNA sequence: TGTGCCATCAGTGAGTCAGCAGGGGATTGGGAGATTGGCTACACCTTC.

The rearrangement uses TRBV6-6 and TRBJ1-1; 7 nucleotides match TRBD1. J lost 1 base, V lost 6 bases, and 2 bases had no gene match. The CDR3 runs to 13 residues. CDR1 is MNHNY, CDR2 SVGAGI, per germline (reference sequence). The CDR3 region is CASRRTGNTEAFF. CDR3 DNA sequence: TGTGCCAGCAGGAGGACAGGGAACACTGAAGCTTTCTTT.

This chain links TRBV3-1 (or the pseudogene TRBV3-2) with TRBJ2-5; 8 bases align to TRBD2. The CDR3 length is 15 residues. Germline V CDR1 and CDR2: LGHDT, YNNKEL (reference sequence). V lost 4 bases to trimming and J lost 0 bases; unmatched junction nucleotides: 4. Written as DNA, the CDR3 is TGTGCCAGCAGCCCACTAGCGGTGTACCAAGAGACCCAGTACTTC. Amino acid sequence: CASSPLAVYQETQYF.

V usage is TRBV6-1 and J usage is TRBJ2-1, with D perhaps TRBD2 (6 bases). The length of the CDR3 is 15 residues. Trimming took 1 base from V and 3 from J, leaving 10 bases between them. Germline V gene lookup returns CDR1 MNHNS and CDR2 SASEGT. In DNA, the CDR3 is TGTGCCAGCAGTGAAGGACTAGAGGGCTACAATGAGCAGTTCTTC. As protein: CASSEGLEGYNEQFF.

The chain couples TRBV7-9 to TRBJ1-1; no reliable D call. Germline-derived CDR1 and CDR2 are SEHNR and FQNEAQ (reference sequence). V lost 5 bases to trimming and J lost 1 base, with 20 bases between them. The CDR3 has 17 amino acids. The CDR3 here is CASSTPSWTRGNTEAFF. The CDR3 region has the DNA TGTGCCAGCAGCACACCCTCGTGGACGCGGGGGAACACTGAAGCTTTCTTT.

The chain joins TRBV29-1 to TRBJ2-1; the D is unclear. This CDR3 is built from 12 residues. Trimming took 3 bases from V and 10 from J, leaving 13 bases between them. Germline V gives CDR1 SQVTM, CDR2 ANQGSEA. The CDR3, as DNA: TGCAGCGTTGACGGCAGATCAGGAGAGCAGTTCTTC. This codes for CSVDGRSGEQFF.

The chain carries TRBV5-3 and TRBJ2-1, with TRBD2 matching 7 bases. TRBV5-3 is an ORF for which the function is uncertain. V was clipped by 0 bases and J by 4 bases; unmatched bases: 7. This CDR3 spans 16 amino acids. In nucleotides, the CDR3 is TGTGCCAGAAGCTTGGGAGGGCGGGAGCTTTACAATGAGCAGTTCTTC. Translated, it gives CARSLGGRELYNEQFF.

This chain joins TRBV6-6 and TRBJ2-1; 10 bases fit TRBD1. The CDR3 extends over 14 amino acids. Germline V gene data show CDR1 as MNHNY and CDR2 as SVGAGI (reference sequence). The ends lost 4 bases at V and 9 bases at J; junction bases unmatched: 6. The CDR3 is CASSLGQGRIEQFF. For the CDR3, the DNA is TGTGCCAGCAGTTTGGGACAGGGGCGGATTGAGCAGTTCTTC.

This chain uses TRBV7-8 with TRBJ1-5; 10 bases match TRBD1. CDR1 is SGHVS and CDR2 is FQNEAQ in the germline V gene. The CDR3 loop spans 16 amino acids. V shed 4 bases, J shed 4 bases, and the junction held 7 bases outside the gene matches. CDR3 loop: CASSSKPGQGNQPQHF. CDR3 bases: TGTGCCAGCAGCTCAAAACCGGGACAGGGGAATCAGCCCCAGCATTTT.